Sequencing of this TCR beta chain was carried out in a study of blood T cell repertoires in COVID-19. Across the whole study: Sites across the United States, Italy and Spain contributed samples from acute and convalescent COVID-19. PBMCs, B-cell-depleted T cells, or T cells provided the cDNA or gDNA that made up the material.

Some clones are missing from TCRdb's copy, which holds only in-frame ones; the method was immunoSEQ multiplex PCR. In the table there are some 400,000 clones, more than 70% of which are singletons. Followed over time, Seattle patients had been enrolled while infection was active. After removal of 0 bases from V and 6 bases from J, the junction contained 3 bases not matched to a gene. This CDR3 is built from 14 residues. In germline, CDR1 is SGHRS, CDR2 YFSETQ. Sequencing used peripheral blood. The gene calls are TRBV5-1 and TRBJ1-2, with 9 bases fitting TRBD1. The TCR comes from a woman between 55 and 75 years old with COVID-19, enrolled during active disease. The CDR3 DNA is TGCGCCAGCAGCTTGGTACAGGGGGCGAATGGCTACACCTTC. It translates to CASSLVQGANGYTF.